This T cell receptor beta chain was identified during a study of blood T cell repertoires in COVID-19. The V and J ends lost 5 bases and 10 bases, in that order; junction bases with no gene match: 7. Germline CDR1 and CDR2: SGHTA and FQGNSA. The CDR3 covers 14 residues. Per the original data handling: Using reference gene primer amplification, nucleated cell counts were estimated. Some clones are missing from TCRdb's copy, which holds only in-frame ones; the method was immunoSEQ multiplex PCR. The D gene and trimming were derived from the DNA, and the V and J assignments and clone size from that table. The sample records fewer than 250,000 clones, about four fifths being singletons.

Sequenced input: peripheral blood. This receptor was identified in a man over 45 with acute or convalescent COVID-19. This chain uses TRBV7-2 with TRBJ2-1; TRBD2 matches 11 bases. CDR3 sequence: CASSVYSGRGEQFF. DNA for the CDR3: TGTGCCAGCAGCGTTTATAGCGGGAGGGGCGAGCAGTTCTTC.